These 7 T cell receptor beta chains originate from one sample sequenced in a study of regulatory T cells in long-lasting Graves disease. Assembly of TCR beta libraries relied on iRepertoire HTBI primers together with Arm-PCR of CDR3 regions. TCRdb reprocessed the multiplex PCR reads via MiXCR and lists one record per CDR3 protein. Seen here are around 480,000 distinct CDR3 sequences, roughly a sixth observed once, and the top ten hold around a quarter. Sample time point: newly diagnosed GD, antithyroid drugs for less than 3 months. Preparation of the TCR library used RNA extracted from PBMCs. A further study also used this sample, focusing on T cells in Graves' hyperthyroidism and ophthalmopathy.

The sample consisted of peripheral blood mononuclear cells (PBMCs), taken at new diagnosis, from a patient treated with antithyroid drugs. The source of these receptors is a woman aged 40 to 65 with Graves disease.

Worth noting for this clonotype: This may stem from a read error, because a much larger clone lies one nucleotide away. A read error is likely, as this CDR3 ends without the conserved phenylalanine or tryptophan. V and J are TRBV20-1 and TRBJ2-2, with D possibly being TRBD2 (6 bases). There are 13 residues in the CDR3. The V end lost 4 bases, the J end lost 7 bases, and 13 bases lay between the germline ends. From germline, CDR1 is DFQATT and CDR2 SNEGSKA (reference sequence). The CDR3 DNA reads as TGCAGTGCTAAACATCGGGGGAGCGGGGAGCTGTTTTTA. Amino acids: CSAKHRGSGELFL.

The rearrangement links TRBV20-1 to TRBJ1-5; D is unclear. V gave up 3 bases and J gave up 5 bases, with 8 bases separating them. In germline, CDR1 is DFQATT, CDR2 SNEGSKA (reference sequence). CDR3 size: 12 residues. The CDR3 here is CSASRADQPQHF. The CDR3, as DNA: TGCAGTGCTAGCCGGGCAGATCAGCCCCAGCATTTT.

The sample holds a few counts of this clonotype. V usage is TRBV5-6 and J usage is TRBJ2-1, with a tentative D call TRBD2 (6 bases). The CDR3 has 13 residues. The germline V and J ends were trimmed by 4 bases and 10 bases, with 15 bases remaining between them. The germline V gene has CDR1 SGHDT and CDR2 YYEEEE. Written as DNA, the CDR3 is TGTGCCAGCAGCCAGAGCGGGTCGCGGGAGCAGTTCTTC. Encoded protein: CASSQSGSREQFF.

This chain uses TRBV12-5 with TRBJ2-1; 7 nucleotides align to TRBD2. The DNA end is more similar to TRBJ2-5, so the J call may be wrong. Germline V gene data show CDR1 as LGHNT and CDR2 as FRNRAP. This CDR3 region has 15 residues. The CDR3 DNA reads as TGTGCTAGTGGCTCCCAAGCGGGGAGTCAAGAGACCCAGTACTTC. This encodes CASGSQAGSQETQYF.

This rearrangement joins TRBV6-1 to TRBJ1-5, with a possible D match to TRBD1 (5 bases). CDR1 and CDR2 (germline): MNHNS, SASEGT. The CDR3 length is 14 residues. V was pared by 10 bases and J by 2 bases, with 15 bases between. The CDR3 loop is CAISGGRGNQPQHF. CDR3 DNA sequence: TGTGCCATCTCCGGGGGAAGGGGCAATCAGCCCCAGCATTTT.

A remark on this clonotype: An end of the junction does not agree with germline; a read error may underlie this. The chain combines TRBV6-1 with TRBJ1-1; 7 bases align to TRBD1. The CDR3 has 13 amino acids. The V gene's germline CDR1 is MNHNS and CDR2 SASEGT. The CDR3 loop reads CASSGTVGTEALF. CDR3 DNA: TGTGCCAGCTCCGGGACAGTGGGGACTGAAGCTCTCTTT.

This clonotype was seen only a few times. The chain couples TRBV29-1 to TRBJ1-5; 11 bases line up with TRBD1. Trimming took 6 bases from V and 7 from J; bases not matched to a gene: 2. Germline loops: CDR1 SQVTM, CDR2 ANQGSEA. The CDR3 consists of 12 residues. The CDR3: CSVRTGGQPQHF. The DNA of the CDR3 is TGCAGCGTGCGGACAGGGGGCCAGCCCCAGCATTTT.